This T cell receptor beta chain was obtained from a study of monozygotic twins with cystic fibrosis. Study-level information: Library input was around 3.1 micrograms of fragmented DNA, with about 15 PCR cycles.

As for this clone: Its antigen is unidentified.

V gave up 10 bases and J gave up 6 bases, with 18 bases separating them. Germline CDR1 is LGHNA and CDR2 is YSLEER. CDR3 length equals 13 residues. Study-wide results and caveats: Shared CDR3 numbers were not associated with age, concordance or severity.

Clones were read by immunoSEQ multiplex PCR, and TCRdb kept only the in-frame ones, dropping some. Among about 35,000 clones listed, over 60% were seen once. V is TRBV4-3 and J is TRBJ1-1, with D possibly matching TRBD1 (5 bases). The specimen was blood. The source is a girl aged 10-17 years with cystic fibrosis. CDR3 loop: CANTAGEEAEAFF. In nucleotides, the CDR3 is TGCGCCAACACGGCGGGGGAGGAGGCTGAAGCTTTCTTT.